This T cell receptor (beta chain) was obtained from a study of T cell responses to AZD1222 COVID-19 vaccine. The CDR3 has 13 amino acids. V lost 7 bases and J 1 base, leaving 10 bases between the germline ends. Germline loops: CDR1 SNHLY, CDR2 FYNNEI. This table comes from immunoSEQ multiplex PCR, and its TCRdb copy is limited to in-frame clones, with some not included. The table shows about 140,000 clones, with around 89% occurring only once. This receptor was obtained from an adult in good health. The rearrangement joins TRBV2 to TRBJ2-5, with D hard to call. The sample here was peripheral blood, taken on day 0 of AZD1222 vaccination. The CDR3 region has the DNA TGTGCCAGCAAGCCGCAGCTCCAAGAGACCCAGTACTTC. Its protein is CASKPQLQETQYF. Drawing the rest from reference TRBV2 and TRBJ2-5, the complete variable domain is EPEVTQTPSHQVTQMGQEVILRCVPISNHLYFYWYRQILGQKVEFLVSFYNNEISEKSEIFDDQFSVERPDGSNFTLKIRSTKLEDSAMYFCASKPQLQETQYFGPGTRLLVL.